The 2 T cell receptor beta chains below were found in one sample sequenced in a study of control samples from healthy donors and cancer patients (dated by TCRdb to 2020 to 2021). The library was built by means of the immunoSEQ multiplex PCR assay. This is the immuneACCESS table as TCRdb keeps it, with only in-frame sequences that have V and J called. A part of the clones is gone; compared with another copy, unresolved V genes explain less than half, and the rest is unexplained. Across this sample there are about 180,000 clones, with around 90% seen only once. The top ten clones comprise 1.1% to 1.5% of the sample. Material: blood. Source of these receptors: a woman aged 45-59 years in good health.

The CDR3: CSASKSLGEKLFF. The CDR3 coding sequence is TGCAGTGCTAGTAAGAGTTTGGGTGAAAAACTGTTTTTT. The chain uses TRBV20-1 and TRBJ1-4; no firm D call. Between the trimmed V and J ends, which lost 3 bases and 7 bases, there was a span of 12 bases. CDR1 and CDR2 (germline): DFQATT, SNEGSKA (reference sequence). The CDR3 extends over 13 amino acids.

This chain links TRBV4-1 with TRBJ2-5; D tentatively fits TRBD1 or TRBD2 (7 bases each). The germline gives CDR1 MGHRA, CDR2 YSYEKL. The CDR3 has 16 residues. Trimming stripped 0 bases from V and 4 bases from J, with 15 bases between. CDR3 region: CASSQDFDREGETQYF. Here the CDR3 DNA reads TGCGCCAGCAGCCAAGACTTTGACAGGGAGGGAGAGACCCAGTACTTC.